This T cell receptor (beta chain) was recorded in a study of early T cells in non-severe SARS-CoV-2 infection. The table lists this clonotype with many counts. TCRdb passed the 5' RACE reads through MiXCR, listing each CDR3 protein once. The top ten hold over 12% of the sample, which has more than 70,000 distinct CDR3 sequences, roughly 13% seen once. The CDR3 sequence is 14 residues long. The germline V gene encodes CDR1 GTSNPN and CDR2 SVGIG (reference sequence). Trimming removed 3 bases from V and 7 bases from J; junction bases left unmatched: 8. The chain carries TRBV30 and TRBJ1-1; TRBD1 matches 10 bases. The TCR comes from an adult who was a healthcare worker with PCR-confirmed SARS-CoV-2 infection or an uninfected control (not recorded which). The sample comprised whole blood. The CDR3 loop reads CAWSRPGQGYEAFF. The DNA of the CDR3 is TGTGCCTGGAGCCGACCGGGACAGGGGTATGAAGCTTTCTTT.